Listed here are 25 T cell receptor beta chains from one sample, sequenced in a study of radiation and T cells in renal cell carcinoma (dated by TCRdb to 2018 to 2021). The library relied on the immunoSEQ multiplex PCR assay. The immuneACCESS repertoire file appears here via TCRdb, limited to in-frame rearrangements. These files lack a portion of the clones; in checked studies, under half of the deficit traces to unresolved V genes, and the cause of the others is not known. A total of roughly 150,000 clones appear in this sample, roughly 87% of them only once. Roughly 13% of the sample goes to the ten largest clones. According to the study, the label for this sample's time point signals: blood 2 weeks post-SBRT. The intended sense of this specimen's treatment or condition label: 15 Gy SBRT to primary tumor, nephrectomy 4 weeks later. The specimen comprised blood, sampled from a patient whose treatment included radiotherapy and nephrectomy. The origin of the receptors is a woman aged 50 to 60 with renal cell carcinoma.

The chain joins TRBV7-9 to TRBJ2-7, with D unresolved. CDR1 and CDR2 from the germline V gene are SEHNR and FQNEAQ (reference sequence). The V gene lost 8 bases and the J gene lost 2 bases, with 10 bases spanning the gap. CDR3 length equals 12 residues. The CDR3, as DNA: TGTGCCAGCGGAACTTACACCTACGAGCAGTACTTC. Translation: CASGTYTYEQYF.

The rearrangement uses TRBV13 and TRBJ1-5; no reliable D call. The CDR3 is 14 residues long. Trimming took off 0 bases at V and 1 base at J, with 4 bases between the two ends. Germline values: CDR1 PRHDT, CDR2 FYEKMQ (reference sequence). The CDR3 DNA sequence: TGTGCCAGCAGCTTAGGGGACAGCAATCAGCCCCAGCATTTT. It encodes CASSLGDSNQPQHF.

The chain recombines TRBV7-8 with TRBJ2-6; TRBD1 is a possible D gene (5 bases). CDR1 is SGHVS, CDR2 FQNEAQ, per germline. There are 16 residues in the CDR3. V was clipped by 3 bases and J by 1 base, with 10 bases between them. In nucleotides, the CDR3 is TGTGCCAGCAGCTTTCTGGGGCTTTCTGGGGCCAACGTCCTGACTTTC. Protein sequence: CASSFLGLSGANVLTF.

The chain is built from TRBV7-2 and TRBJ1-1; D is uncertain. This CDR3 contains 11 residues. CDR1 is SGHTA, CDR2 FQGNSA, per germline. Trimming took off 4 bases at V and 8 bases at J, with 8 bases between the two ends. CDR3 DNA sequence: TGTGCCAGCAGCTCCCTAATCGAAGCTTTCTTT. Translation gives CASSSLIEAFF.

The rearrangement uses TRBV10-1 and TRBJ2-5, with 12 bases that match TRBD2. Trimming took 9 bases from V and 7 from J; bases not matched to a gene: 9. Germline CDR1 and CDR2: WNHNN and SYGVQD (reference sequence). The CDR3 runs 14 residues. The CDR3 DNA sequence: TGCGCCAGTTCGACTAGCGGGGGACTCGGGACCCAGTACTTC. This codes for CASSTSGGLGTQYF.

This clone was recorded only once. The genes are TRBV5-6 and TRBJ1-2, with D uncertain. The germline V gene has CDR1 SGHDT and CDR2 YYEEEE. The CDR3 spans 15 residues. V was clipped by 0 bases and J by 4 bases, with 13 bases between them. CDR3 protein: CASSLGALNLYGYTF. CDR3 sequence (DNA): TGTGCCAGCAGCTTGGGGGCGCTTAATCTCTATGGCTACACCTTC. Full variable domain (rest looked up from reference TRBV5-6 and TRBJ1-2): DAGVTQSPTHLIKTRGQQVTLRCSPKSGHDTVSWYQQALGQGPQFIFQYYEEEERQRGNFPDRFSGHQFPNYSSELNVNALLLGDSALYLCASSLGALNLYGYTFGSGTRLTVV.

V and J are TRBV5-1 and TRBJ2-5, with 7 bases that match TRBD2. The CDR3 totals 16 residues. Trimming cost V 0 bases and J 5 bases; bases outside gene matches: 10. The germline gives CDR1 SGHRS, CDR2 YFSETQ. CDR3 protein: CASSLGGRGRGETQYF. The CDR3 region has the DNA TGCGCCAGCAGCTTGGGAGGGAGGGGCCGTGGGGAGACCCAGTACTTC.

This chain connects TRBV14 to TRBJ1-4; unclear D gene. Per germline, CDR1 SGHDN and CDR2 FVKESK. This CDR3 spans 16 amino acids. The ends were cut back, 1 base at V and 4 bases at J, with 13 bases in the middle. The CDR3 nucleotides are TGTGCCAGCAGCCAAGGTGGGAGACTGCATAATGAAAAACTGTTTTTT. Residues: CASSQGGRLHNEKLFF.

The rearrangement joins TRBV19 to TRBJ2-6; perhaps TRBD1 as D (6 bases). Germline values: CDR1 LNHDA, CDR2 SQIVND (reference sequence). V lost 10 bases and J 0 bases, leaving 13 bases between the germline ends. CDR3 size: 15 residues. This CDR3 is CATGDTFSGANVLTF. CDR3 bases: TGTGCCACCGGGGACACATTCTCTGGGGCCAACGTCCTGACTTTC.

The chain combines TRBV7-9 with TRBJ2-1; D is possibly TRBD1 or TRBD2 (6 bases each). Deletions cut 1 base from V and 1 base from J, with 14 bases between. The CDR3 consists of 17 residues. From germline, CDR1 is SEHNR and CDR2 FQNEAQ (reference sequence). The CDR3 sequence is CASSLEEGGWSYNEQFF. The DNA of the CDR3 is TGTGCCAGCAGCTTAGAAGAAGGGGGGTGGTCCTACAATGAGCAGTTCTTC.

V usage is TRBV5-4 and J usage is TRBJ2-5, with 8 bases that match TRBD1. Germline V gene lookup returns CDR1 SGHNT and CDR2 YYREEE (reference sequence). After removal of 2 bases from V and 5 bases from J, the junction contained 8 bases not matched to a gene. The CDR3 runs 15 residues. The DNA for the CDR3 is TGTGCCAGCAGCTTCGCCCAGGGGGCTGGGGAGACCCAGTACTTC. Encoded protein: CASSFAQGAGETQYF. The complete variable domain, with remaining parts taken from reference TRBV5-4 and TRBJ2-5, reads ETGVTQSPTHLIKTRGQQVTLRCSSQSGHNTVSWYQQALGQGPQFIFQYYREEENGRGNFPPRFSGLQFPNYSSELNVNALELDDSALYLCASSFAQGAGETQYFGPGTRLLVL.

The V gene is TRBV5-1, the J gene TRBJ1-2; D remains ambiguous. CDR1 is SGHRS, CDR2 YFSETQ, per germline. Trimming cost V 0 bases and J 4 bases, with 7 bases left between them. The CDR3 runs 13 residues. CDR3 nucleotides: TGCGCCAGCAGCTTGGCCGAAACCTATGGCTACACCTTC. Its translation: CASSLAETYGYTF. The full variable domain, with the rest looked up from reference TRBV5-1 and TRBJ1-2, is KAGVTQTPRYLIKTRGQQVTLSCSPISGHRSVSWYQQTPGQGLQFLFEYFSETQRNKGNFPGRFSGRQFSNSRSEMNVSTLELGDSALYLCASSLAETYGYTFGSGTRLTVV.

This clone was counted between two and nine times. The CDR3 DNA is TGTGCCAGCAGCTTAGGATCCGGGACTTTTCAAGAGACCCAGTACTTC. It translates to CASSLGSGTFQETQYF. This rearrangement joins TRBV7-9 to TRBJ2-5; perhaps TRBD2 as D (6 bases). Looked up from germline, CDR1 is SEHNR and CDR2 is FQNEAQ (reference sequence). This CDR3 has 16 amino acids. V dropped 1 base and J dropped 2 bases, with 14 bases sitting between them. The variable domain in full, with the rest retrieved from reference TRBV7-9 and TRBJ2-5, is DTGVSQNPRHKITKRGQNVTFRCDPISEHNRLYWYRQTLGQGPEFLTYFQNEAQLEKSRLLSDRFSAERPKGSFSTLEIQRTEQGDSAMYLCASSLGSGTFQETQYFGPGTRLLVL.

The J gene is TRBJ2-2, the V gene TRBV7-8; D is ambiguous. Looked up from germline, CDR1 is SGHVS and CDR2 is FQNEAQ. The CDR3 length is 13 residues. V shed 0 bases and J shed 5 bases, with 4 bases lying between them. The CDR3 reads CASSLAGTGELFF. In nucleotides, the CDR3 is TGTGCCAGCAGCTTAGCGGGGACCGGGGAGCTGTTTTTT.

Only one count was recorded for this clone. V gene TRBV19 combines with J gene TRBJ2-1; perhaps TRBD1 as D (6 bases). Trimming removed 5 bases at V and 0 bases at J, with 8 bases between. Germline CDR1 and CDR2: LNHDA and SQIVND (reference sequence). The CDR3 length is 14 residues. CDR3 nucleotide sequence: TGTGCCAGTAGTCTGGGGGCCTCCTACAATGAGCAGTTCTTC. Its protein product is CASSLGASYNEQFF.

J is TRBJ1-5 and V is TRBV5-1, with D unresolved. The CDR3 covers 15 residues. The germline gives CDR1 SGHRS, CDR2 YFSETQ. V was trimmed by 0 bases and J by 0 bases, leaving 7 bases between them. Written as DNA, the CDR3 is TGCGCCAGCAGCTTGGGCCCATATAGCAATCAGCCCCAGCATTTT. The encoded protein is CASSLGPYSNQPQHF.

V and J are TRBV6-1 and TRBJ1-5; D gene ambiguous. The ends were cut back, 3 bases at V and 3 bases at J, with 18 bases in the middle. Per germline, CDR1 MNHNS and CDR2 SASEGT. The CDR3 totals 17 residues. CDR3 nucleotides: TGTGCCAGCAGTGATCCCTCTCGACTGTACCTCAATCAGCCCCAGCATTTT. Translated: CASSDPSRLYLNQPQHF.

The V and J genes are TRBV7-2 and TRBJ1-2, with D possibly TRBD1 on 6 matching bases. With 1 base removed from V and 4 bases from J, the gap between germline ends came to 13 bases. CDR3 length: 15 amino acids. Germline V CDR1 and CDR2: SGHTA, FQGNSA. CDR3 coding DNA: TGTGCCAGCAGCTTAGATCGCGGGGGGCTCTATGGCTACACCTTC. Residues: CASSLDRGGLYGYTF.

This clone has only one observation. The CDR3 DNA reads as TGTGCCAGCAGCTTGCCGGGACAGGCGCCCACTGAAGCTTTCTTT. This gives the protein CASSLPGQAPTEAFF. The chain uses TRBV7-8 and TRBJ1-1, with 8 nucleotides matching TRBD1. The germline CDR1 and CDR2 sequences are SGHVS and FQNEAQ. CDR3 length: 15 amino acids. The trim removed 3 bases at V and 4 bases at J, leaving 7 bases unmatched.

The chain employs TRBV11-2 and TRBJ1-1; D might be TRBD1 (6 bases). Trimming removed 1 base from V and 1 base from J, with 16 bases in between. The CDR3 consists of 17 residues. CDR1 SGHAT and CDR2 FQNNGV come from the germline V gene. The CDR3 region has the DNA TGTGCCAGCAGCTTAGCTTTAGGGGGGTATGCGAACACTGAAGCTTTCTTT. This gives the protein CASSLALGGYANTEAFF.

DNA for the CDR3: TGTGCCAGCAGCTTAGAGGTTGGTTGGAGGCGAAATGAGCAGTTCTTC. Its translation: CASSLEVGWRRNEQFF. The V gene is TRBV7-2, the J gene TRBJ2-1, with D possibly matching TRBD2 (5 bases). From germline, CDR1 is SGHTA and CDR2 FQGNSA. The CDR3 covers 16 residues. The V end was cut by 1 base, the J end by 7 bases, with 17 bases between. Together with reference TRBV7-2 and TRBJ2-1, the CDR3 gives the full variable domain: GAGVSQSPSNKVTEKGKDVELRCDPISGHTALYWYRQSLGQGLEFLIYFQGNSAPDKSGLPSDRFSAERTGGSVSTLTIQRTQQEDSAVYLCASSLEVGWRRNEQFFGPGTRLTVL.

The chain recombines TRBV11-2 with TRBJ2-7; tentative D call: TRBD1 (6 bases). Germline V gives CDR1 SGHAT, CDR2 FQNNGV. The CDR3 is made up of 15 amino acids. V shed 5 bases and J shed 3 bases, with 17 bases lying between them. CDR3 coding DNA: TGTGCCAGCAGCGGCGAAACAGGGAGCAACTACGAGCAGTACTTC. As protein: CASSGETGSNYEQYF. The full variable domain, in which reference TRBV11-2 and TRBJ2-7 provide the parts outside the CDR3, is EAGVAQSPRYKIIEKRQSVAFWCNPISGHATLYWYQQILGQGPKLLIQFQNNGVVDDSQLPKDRFSAERLKGVDSTLKIQPAKLEDSAVYLCASSGETGSNYEQYFGPGTRLTVT.

The chain combines TRBV12-5 with TRBJ2-7, with D uncertain. V shed 6 bases and J shed 5 bases, with 14 bases lying between them. Germline V lookup: CDR1 LGHNT, CDR2 FRNRAP. The CDR3 covers 13 residues. The CDR3 loop reads CASGPTLSNEQYF. In nucleotides, the CDR3 is TGTGCTAGTGGCCCCACCCTTAGTAACGAGCAGTACTTC.

This clone was found many times. The V and J genes are TRBV5-7 and TRBJ2-7; maybe TRBD1 (6 bases). TRBV5-7 is given ORF status, its function remaining uncertain. V was pared by 8 bases and J by 7 bases, with 16 bases between. CDR3 size: 12 residues. The CDR3 bases are TGTGCCAGGATCCGACAGGCGCGGGAGCAGTACTTC. This translates into CARIRQAREQYF.

The chain couples TRBV9 to TRBJ2-1; D is uncertain. V was trimmed by 3 bases and J by 5 bases, leaving 9 bases between them. The V gene's germline CDR1 is SGDLS and CDR2 YYNGEE. The CDR3 runs 13 residues. This chain's CDR3 is CASSDLLNNEQFF. Written as DNA, the CDR3 is TGTGCCAGCAGCGATCTACTCAACAATGAGCAGTTCTTC. Filled out from reference TRBV9 and TRBJ2-1, the complete variable domain reads DSGVTQTPKHLITATGQRVTLRCSPRSGDLSVYWYQQSLDQGLQFLIQYYNGEERAKGNILERFSAQQFPDLHSELNLSSLELGDSALYFCASSDLLNNEQFFGPGTRLTVL.